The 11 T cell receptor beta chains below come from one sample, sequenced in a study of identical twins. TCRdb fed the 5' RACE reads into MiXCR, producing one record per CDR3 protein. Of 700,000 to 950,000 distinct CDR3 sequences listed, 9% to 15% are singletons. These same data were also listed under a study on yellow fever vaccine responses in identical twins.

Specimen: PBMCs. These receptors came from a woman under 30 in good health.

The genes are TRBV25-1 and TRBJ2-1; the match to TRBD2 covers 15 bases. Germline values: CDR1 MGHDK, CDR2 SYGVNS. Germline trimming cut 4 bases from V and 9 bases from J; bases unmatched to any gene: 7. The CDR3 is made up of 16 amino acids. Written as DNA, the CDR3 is TGTGCCAGCAGTGTACTCGGGACTAGCGGGAGGACTGAGCAGTTCTTC. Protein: CASSVLGTSGRTEQFF.

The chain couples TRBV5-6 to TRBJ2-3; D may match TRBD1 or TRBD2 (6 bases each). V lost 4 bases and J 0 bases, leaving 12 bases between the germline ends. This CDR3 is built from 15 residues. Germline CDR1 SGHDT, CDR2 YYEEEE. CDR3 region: CASSKKGGSTDTQYF. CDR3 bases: TGTGCCAGCAGCAAAAAAGGGGGGAGCACAGATACGCAGTATTTT.

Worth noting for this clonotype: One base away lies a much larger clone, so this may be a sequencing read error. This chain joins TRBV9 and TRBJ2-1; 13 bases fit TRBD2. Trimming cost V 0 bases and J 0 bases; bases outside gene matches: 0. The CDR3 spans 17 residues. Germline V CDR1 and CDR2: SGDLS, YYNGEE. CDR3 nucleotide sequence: TGTGCCAGCAGCGTAGGGACTAGCGGGAGCTCCTACAATGAGCAGTTCTTC. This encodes CASSVGTSGSSYNEQFF.

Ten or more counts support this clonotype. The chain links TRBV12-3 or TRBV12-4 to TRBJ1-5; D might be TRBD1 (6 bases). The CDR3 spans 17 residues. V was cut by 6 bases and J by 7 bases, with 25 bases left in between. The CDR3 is CASSSGGKGSSGQPQHF. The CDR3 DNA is TGTGCCAGCAGCTCCGGGGGCAAGGGGTCGTCGGGACAGCCCCAGCATTTT.

For the CDR3, the DNA is TGTGCCAGCAGCTTAGCGCGAGAGCGCTCCTACAATGAGCAGTTCTTC. The encoded protein is CASSLARERSYNEQFF. V gene TRBV7-2 combines with J gene TRBJ2-1; D remains ambiguous. This CDR3 is built from 16 residues. The V end lost 0 bases, the J end lost 0 bases, and 9 bases lay between the germline ends. Germline V gives CDR1 SGHTA, CDR2 FQGNSA.

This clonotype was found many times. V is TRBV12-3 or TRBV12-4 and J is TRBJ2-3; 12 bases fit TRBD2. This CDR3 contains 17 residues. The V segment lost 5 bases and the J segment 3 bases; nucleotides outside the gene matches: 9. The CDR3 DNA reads TGTGCCAGCAGTCCAACCCTAGCGGGAGGGCCGACAGATACGCAGTATTTT. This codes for CASSPTLAGGPTDTQYF.

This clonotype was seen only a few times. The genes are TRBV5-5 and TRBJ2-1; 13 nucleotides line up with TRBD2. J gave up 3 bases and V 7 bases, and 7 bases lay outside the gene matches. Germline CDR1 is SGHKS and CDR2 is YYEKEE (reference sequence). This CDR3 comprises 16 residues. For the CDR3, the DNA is TGTGCCAGCTCGGGGGGACTAGCGGGGCTCTACAATGAGCAGTTCTTC. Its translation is CASSGGLAGLYNEQFF. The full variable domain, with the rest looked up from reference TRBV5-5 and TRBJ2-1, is DAGVTQSPTHLIKTRGQQVTLRCSPISGHKSVSWYQQVLGQGPQFIFQYYEKEERGRGNFPDRFSARQFPNYSSELNVNALLLGDSALYLCASSGGLAGLYNEQFFGPGTRLTVL.

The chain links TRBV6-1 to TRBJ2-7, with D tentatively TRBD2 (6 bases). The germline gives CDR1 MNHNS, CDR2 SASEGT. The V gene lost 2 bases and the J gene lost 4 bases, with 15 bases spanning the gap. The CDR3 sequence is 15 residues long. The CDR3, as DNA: TGTGCCAGCAGTGAACCGGGACTTGGAGGGTACGAGCAGTACTTC. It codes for CASSEPGLGGYEQYF.

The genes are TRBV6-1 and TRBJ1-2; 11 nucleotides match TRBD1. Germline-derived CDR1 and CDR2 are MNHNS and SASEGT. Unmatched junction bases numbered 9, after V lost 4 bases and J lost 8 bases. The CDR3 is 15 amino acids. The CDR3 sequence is CASSAGTGGARGYTF. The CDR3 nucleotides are TGTGCCAGCAGTGCAGGGACAGGGGGTGCTCGGGGCTACACCTTC.

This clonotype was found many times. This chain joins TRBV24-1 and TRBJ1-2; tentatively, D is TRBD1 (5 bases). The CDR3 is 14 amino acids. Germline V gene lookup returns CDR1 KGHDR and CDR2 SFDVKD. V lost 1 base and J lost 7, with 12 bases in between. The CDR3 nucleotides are TGTGCCACCAGTGATTTTGGGCAGGGTGGTGGCTACACCTTC. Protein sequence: CATSDFGQGGGYTF.

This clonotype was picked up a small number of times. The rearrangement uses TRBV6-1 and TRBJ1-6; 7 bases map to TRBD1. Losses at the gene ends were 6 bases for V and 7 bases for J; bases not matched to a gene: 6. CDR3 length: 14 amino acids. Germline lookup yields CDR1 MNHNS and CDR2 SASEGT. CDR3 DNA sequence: TGTGCCAGCAGACCGACAGGGTGGAATTCACCCCTCCACTTT. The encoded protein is CASRPTGWNSPLHF.